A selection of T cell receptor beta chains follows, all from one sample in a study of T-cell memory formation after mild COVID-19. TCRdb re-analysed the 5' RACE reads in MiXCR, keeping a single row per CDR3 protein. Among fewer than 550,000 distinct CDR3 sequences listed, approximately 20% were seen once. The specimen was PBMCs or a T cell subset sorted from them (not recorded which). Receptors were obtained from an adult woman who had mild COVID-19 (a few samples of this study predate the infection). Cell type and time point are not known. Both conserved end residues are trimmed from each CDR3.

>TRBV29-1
SVEDRDRGSTFYGYT
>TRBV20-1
SAATFTGAPDTQY
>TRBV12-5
ASGLGRDVETQY
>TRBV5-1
ASSFGQGGTDTQY
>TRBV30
AWSLGSGANVLT
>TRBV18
ASSLTFYEQY
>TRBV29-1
SVVRITGGEAF
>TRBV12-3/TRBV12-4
ASSLYGAAGGQPQH
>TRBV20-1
SAKPGQGLLT
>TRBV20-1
SAVRGVSNQPQH
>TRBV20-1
SAPRTSGSPDTQY
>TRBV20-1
SATRTSGRTWDTQY